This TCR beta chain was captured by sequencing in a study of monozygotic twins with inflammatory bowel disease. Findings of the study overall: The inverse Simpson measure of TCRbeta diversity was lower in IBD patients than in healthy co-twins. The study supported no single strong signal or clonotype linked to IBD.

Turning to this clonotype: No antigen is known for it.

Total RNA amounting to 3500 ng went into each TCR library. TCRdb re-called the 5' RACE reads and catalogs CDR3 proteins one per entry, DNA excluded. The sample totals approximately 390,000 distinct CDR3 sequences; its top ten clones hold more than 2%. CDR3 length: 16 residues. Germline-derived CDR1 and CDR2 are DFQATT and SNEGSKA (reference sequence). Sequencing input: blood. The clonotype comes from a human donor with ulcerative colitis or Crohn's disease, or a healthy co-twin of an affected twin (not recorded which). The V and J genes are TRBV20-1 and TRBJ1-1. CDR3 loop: CSARESGFSGNTEAFF.